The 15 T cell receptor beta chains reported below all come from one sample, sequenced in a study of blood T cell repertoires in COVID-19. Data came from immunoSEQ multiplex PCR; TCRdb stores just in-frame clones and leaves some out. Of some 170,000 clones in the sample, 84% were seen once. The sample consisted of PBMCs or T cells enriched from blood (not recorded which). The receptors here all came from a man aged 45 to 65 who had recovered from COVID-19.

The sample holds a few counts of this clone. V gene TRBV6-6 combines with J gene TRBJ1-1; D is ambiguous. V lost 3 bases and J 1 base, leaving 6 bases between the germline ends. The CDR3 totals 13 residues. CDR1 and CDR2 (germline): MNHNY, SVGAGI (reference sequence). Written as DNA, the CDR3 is TGTGCCAGCAGTTATAGTTGGAACACTGAAGCTTTCTTT. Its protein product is CASSYSWNTEAFF.

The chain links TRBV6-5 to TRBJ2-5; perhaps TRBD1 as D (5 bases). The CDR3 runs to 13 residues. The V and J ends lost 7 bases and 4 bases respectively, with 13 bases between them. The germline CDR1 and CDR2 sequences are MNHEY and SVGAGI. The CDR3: CASTEPGLETQYF. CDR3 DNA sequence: TGTGCCAGCACCGAACCAGGGCTAGAGACCCAGTACTTC.

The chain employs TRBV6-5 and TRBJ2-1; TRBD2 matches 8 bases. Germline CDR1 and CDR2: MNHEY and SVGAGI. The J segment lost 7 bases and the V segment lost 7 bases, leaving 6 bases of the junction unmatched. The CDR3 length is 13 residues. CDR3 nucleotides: TGTGCCAGCAAATACGGGGGGGAAAATGAGCAGTTCTTC. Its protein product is CASKYGGENEQFF.

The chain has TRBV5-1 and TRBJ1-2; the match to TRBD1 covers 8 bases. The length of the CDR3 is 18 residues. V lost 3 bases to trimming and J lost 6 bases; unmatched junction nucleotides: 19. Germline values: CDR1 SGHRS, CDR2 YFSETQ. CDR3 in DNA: TGCGCCAGCAGCTACGGCTCTACCGTCGGACAGGGACGAAATGGCTACACCTTC. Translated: CASSYGSTVGQGRNGYTF.

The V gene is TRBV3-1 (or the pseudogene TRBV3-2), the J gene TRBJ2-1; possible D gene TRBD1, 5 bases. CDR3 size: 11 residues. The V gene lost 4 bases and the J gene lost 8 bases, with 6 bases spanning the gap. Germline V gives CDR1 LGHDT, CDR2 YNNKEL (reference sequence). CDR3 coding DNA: TGTGCCAGCAGCCTAGGGGATGAGCAGTTCTTC. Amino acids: CASSLGDEQFF.

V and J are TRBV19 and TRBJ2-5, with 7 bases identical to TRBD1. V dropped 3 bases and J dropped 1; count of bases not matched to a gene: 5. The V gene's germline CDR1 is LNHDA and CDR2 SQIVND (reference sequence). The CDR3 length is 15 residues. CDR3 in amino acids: CASSIRTGPQETQYF. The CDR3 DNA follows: TGTGCCAGTAGTATCCGGACAGGACCCCAAGAGACCCAGTACTTC.

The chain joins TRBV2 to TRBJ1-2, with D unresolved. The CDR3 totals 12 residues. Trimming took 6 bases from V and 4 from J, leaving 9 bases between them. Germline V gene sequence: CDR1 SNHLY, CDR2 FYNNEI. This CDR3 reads CASRAEIYGYTF. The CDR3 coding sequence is TGTGCCAGCAGGGCAGAAATCTATGGCTACACCTTC.

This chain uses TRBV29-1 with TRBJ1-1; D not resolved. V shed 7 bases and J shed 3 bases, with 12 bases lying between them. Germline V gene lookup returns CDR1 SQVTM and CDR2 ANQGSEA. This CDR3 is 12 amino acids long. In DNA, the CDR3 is TGCAGCGCACAATTCGGGTACACTGAAGCTTTCTTT. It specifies CSAQFGYTEAFF.

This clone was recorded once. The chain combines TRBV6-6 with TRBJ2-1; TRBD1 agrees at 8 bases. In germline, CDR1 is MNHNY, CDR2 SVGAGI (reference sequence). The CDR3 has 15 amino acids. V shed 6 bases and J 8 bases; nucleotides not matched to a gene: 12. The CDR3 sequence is CASSSGQGIMYEQFF. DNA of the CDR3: TGTGCCAGCAGCTCAGGACAGGGAATAATGTATGAGCAGTTCTTC.

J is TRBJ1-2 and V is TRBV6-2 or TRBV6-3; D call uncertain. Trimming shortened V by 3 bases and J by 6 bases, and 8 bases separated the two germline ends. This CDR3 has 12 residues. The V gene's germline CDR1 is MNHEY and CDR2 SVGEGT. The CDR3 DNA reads TGTGCCAGCAGTTATTGGTCTAATGGCTACACCTTC. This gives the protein CASSYWSNGYTF.

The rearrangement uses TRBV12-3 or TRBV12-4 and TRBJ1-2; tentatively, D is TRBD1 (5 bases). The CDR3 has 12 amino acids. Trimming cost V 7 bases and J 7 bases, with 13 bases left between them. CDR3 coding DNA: TGTGCCAGCACTTACCTGGGGGGTGGCTACACCTTC. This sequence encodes CASTYLGGGYTF.

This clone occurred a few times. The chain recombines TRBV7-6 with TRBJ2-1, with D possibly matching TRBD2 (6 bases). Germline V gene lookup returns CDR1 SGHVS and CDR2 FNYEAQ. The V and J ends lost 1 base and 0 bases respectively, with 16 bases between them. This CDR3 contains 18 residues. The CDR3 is CASSLEVRTEGSYNEQFF. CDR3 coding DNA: TGTGCCAGCAGCTTAGAGGTTAGAACGGAGGGCTCCTACAATGAGCAGTTCTTC.

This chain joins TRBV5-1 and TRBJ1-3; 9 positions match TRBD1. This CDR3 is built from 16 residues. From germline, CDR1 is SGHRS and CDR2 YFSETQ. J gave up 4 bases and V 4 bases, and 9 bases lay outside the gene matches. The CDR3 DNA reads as TGCGCCAGCAGCCCCCTTCAGACAGGGGGAGGAAACACCATATATTTT. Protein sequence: CASSPLQTGGGNTIYF.

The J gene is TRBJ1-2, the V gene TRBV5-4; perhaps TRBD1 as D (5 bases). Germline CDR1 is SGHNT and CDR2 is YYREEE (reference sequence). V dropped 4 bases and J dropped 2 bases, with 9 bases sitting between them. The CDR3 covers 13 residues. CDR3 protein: CASSPNRNYGYTF. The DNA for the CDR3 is TGTGCCAGCAGCCCAAACAGGAACTATGGCTACACCTTC.

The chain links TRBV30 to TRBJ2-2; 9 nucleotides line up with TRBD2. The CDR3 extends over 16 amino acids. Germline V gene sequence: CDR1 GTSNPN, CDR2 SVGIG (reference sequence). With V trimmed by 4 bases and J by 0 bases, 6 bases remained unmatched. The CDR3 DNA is TGTGCCTGGAAGGGTCTAGCGGGGTCGAACACCGGGGAGCTGTTTTTT. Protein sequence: CAWKGLAGSNTGELFF.